The rows below give T cell receptor beta chains drawn from one sample of a study of blood T cells in healthy people across ages. MiXCR was run by TCRdb on the 5' RACE reads, yielding one entry per CDR3 protein. The data contain about 320,000 distinct CDR3 sequences, around 29% of them seen just once; the ten biggest clones take up about 30%. Source material: blood. All receptors come from a woman in her seventies in good health. CDR3s include the opening cysteine and the closing phenylalanine or tryptophan. Each record gives: CDR3 protein, V gene, J gene.

cdr3_aa: CASSQEKVTSGPTDTQYF
v_call: TRBV4-2
j_call: TRBJ2-3

cdr3_aa: CASSLLQGGDTQYF
v_call: TRBV7-6
j_call: TRBJ2-3

cdr3_aa: CATLPYTNTGELFF
v_call: TRBV7-9
j_call: TRBJ2-2

cdr3_aa: CASSQLGLAVKETQYF
v_call: TRBV4-1
j_call: TRBJ2-5

cdr3_aa: CASRTTGEGGYTF
v_call: TRBV25-1
j_call: TRBJ1-2

cdr3_aa: CASSPGPAPLTDTQYF
v_call: TRBV6-2/TRBV6-3
j_call: TRBJ2-3

cdr3_aa: CSVVGADTQYF
v_call: TRBV29-1
j_call: TRBJ2-3

cdr3_aa: CASSLRDTYEQYF
v_call: TRBV27
j_call: TRBJ2-7

cdr3_aa: CASSFGTPSNYGYTF
v_call: TRBV28
j_call: TRBJ1-2

cdr3_aa: CASSFVGEQFF
v_call: TRBV7-2
j_call: .

cdr3_aa: CASSLAGQGLGYTF
v_call: TRBV11-2
j_call: TRBJ1-2

cdr3_aa: CSALSSAGGSFEQFF
v_call: TRBV20-1
j_call: TRBJ2-1

cdr3_aa: CASKKQEYYEQYF
v_call: TRBV6-1
j_call: TRBJ2-7

cdr3_aa: CASNRGVGSNIQYF
v_call: TRBV6-5
j_call: TRBJ2-4

cdr3_aa: CASSWRLAGTGELFF
v_call: TRBV6-1
j_call: TRBJ2-2

cdr3_aa: CASSRGVLKDTQYF
v_call: TRBV6-5
j_call: TRBJ2-3

cdr3_aa: CATSSSRGVSEKLFF
v_call: TRBV15
j_call: TRBJ1-4

cdr3_aa: CASSLRLAGGSYEQYF
v_call: TRBV5-1
j_call: TRBJ2-7

cdr3_aa: CASSPLSGSSHNEQFF
v_call: TRBV7-3
j_call: TRBJ2-1

cdr3_aa: CSAGVLGQGIDEQYF
v_call: TRBV20-1
j_call: TRBJ2-7

cdr3_aa: CASSFYENTEAFF
v_call: TRBV12-3/TRBV12-4
j_call: TRBJ1-1

cdr3_aa: CASSQRGLAGVLYF
v_call: TRBV14
j_call: TRBJ2-4

cdr3_aa: CASGAGSQPQHF
v_call: TRBV6-1
j_call: TRBJ1-5

cdr3_aa: CASSPSGDSPLHF
v_call: TRBV6-6
j_call: TRBJ1-6

cdr3_aa: CASSLDGANYEQYF
v_call: TRBV11-2
j_call: TRBJ2-7

cdr3_aa: CASSRALAGGQSQETQYF
v_call: TRBV7-8
j_call: TRBJ2-5

cdr3_aa: CSARMGSVGTQYF
v_call: TRBV20-1
j_call: TRBJ2-3

cdr3_aa: CSVWTGGRYGYTF
v_call: TRBV29-1
j_call: TRBJ1-2

cdr3_aa: CSSRAGLSTDTQYF
v_call: TRBV29-1
j_call: TRBJ2-3

cdr3_aa: CASSIRFNEQFF
v_call: TRBV7-6
j_call: TRBJ2-1

cdr3_aa: CASRPGRETVYGYTF
v_call: TRBV27
j_call: TRBJ1-2

cdr3_aa: CASSSNRGGGWWGLFF
v_call: TRBV7-8
j_call: TRBJ1-4

cdr3_aa: CASSQGLGHEQYF
v_call: TRBV3-1
j_call: .

cdr3_aa: CSARDLLAGEETQYF
v_call: TRBV20-1
j_call: TRBJ2-5

cdr3_aa: CASSSVTGITTQYF
v_call: TRBV7-8
j_call: TRBJ2-3

cdr3_aa: CSVGWSGGYEQYF
v_call: TRBV29-1
j_call: TRBJ2-7

cdr3_aa: CASRMDRDYEQYF
v_call: TRBV12-3/TRBV12-4
j_call: TRBJ2-7

cdr3_aa: CSVAPTGFDEKLFF
v_call: TRBV29-1
j_call: TRBJ1-4

cdr3_aa: CASSPEGTQYF
v_call: TRBV7-9
j_call: TRBJ2-5

cdr3_aa: CASSLGGIGETQYF
v_call: TRBV27
j_call: TRBJ2-5

cdr3_aa: CASRAENTEAFF
v_call: TRBV6-6
j_call: TRBJ1-1

cdr3_aa: CASSHGGEQYF
v_call: TRBV4-1
j_call: TRBJ2-5

cdr3_aa: CSAEDSQTQYF
v_call: TRBV29-1
j_call: .

cdr3_aa: CASRRLGMGHIEAFF
v_call: TRBV28
j_call: TRBJ1-1

cdr3_aa: CASSETGTNTEAFF
v_call: TRBV5-1
j_call: TRBJ1-1

cdr3_aa: CASTLQRGRNNEQFF
v_call: TRBV11-2
j_call: .

cdr3_aa: CASSQASGQNYGYTF
v_call: TRBV14
j_call: TRBJ1-2

cdr3_aa: CASSKTRYEQFF
v_call: TRBV28
j_call: TRBJ2-1

cdr3_aa: CASSLARTRQGGYTF
v_call: TRBV5-8
j_call: TRBJ1-2

cdr3_aa: CSATRLVETQYF
v_call: TRBV20-1
j_call: TRBJ2-5

cdr3_aa: CASGGTGASRGYTF
v_call: TRBV28
j_call: TRBJ1-2

cdr3_aa: CASRPFSGTGNYGYTF
v_call: TRBV19
j_call: TRBJ1-2

cdr3_aa: CASSPAGGGSDYGYTF
v_call: TRBV4-1
j_call: TRBJ1-2

cdr3_aa: CATRAGQGDTDTQYF
v_call: TRBV6-5
j_call: TRBJ2-3

cdr3_aa: CASSRTASGRAYEQYF
v_call: TRBV27
j_call: .

cdr3_aa: CASSQPDRDNEQFF
v_call: TRBV4-2
j_call: TRBJ2-1

cdr3_aa: CASTTGGNYGYTF
v_call: TRBV3-1
j_call: TRBJ1-2